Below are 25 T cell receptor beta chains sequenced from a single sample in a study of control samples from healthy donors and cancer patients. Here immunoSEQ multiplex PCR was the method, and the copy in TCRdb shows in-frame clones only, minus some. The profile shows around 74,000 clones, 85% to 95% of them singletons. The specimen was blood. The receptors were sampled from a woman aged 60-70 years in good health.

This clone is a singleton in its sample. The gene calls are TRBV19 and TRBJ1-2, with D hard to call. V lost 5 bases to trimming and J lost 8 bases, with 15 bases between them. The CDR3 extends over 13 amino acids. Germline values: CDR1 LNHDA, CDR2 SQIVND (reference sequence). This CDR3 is CASSPGGVRGYTF. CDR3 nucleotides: TGTGCCAGTAGTCCGGGCGGGGTGCGGGGCTACACCTTC. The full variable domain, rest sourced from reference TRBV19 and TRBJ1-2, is DGGITQSPKYLFRKEGQNVTLSCEQNLNHDAMYWYRQDPGQGLRLIYYSQIVNDFQKGDIAEGYSVSREKKESFPLTVTSAQKNPTAFYLCASSPGGVRGYTFGSGTRLTVV.

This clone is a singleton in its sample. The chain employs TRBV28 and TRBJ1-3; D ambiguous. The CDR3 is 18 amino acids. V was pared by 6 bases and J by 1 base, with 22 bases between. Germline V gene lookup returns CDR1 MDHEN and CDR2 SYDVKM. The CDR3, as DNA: TGTGCCAGCAGCCCTCCTCGGAGAGGATCTCGGTCTGGAAACACCATATATTTT. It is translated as CASSPPRRGSRSGNTIYF.

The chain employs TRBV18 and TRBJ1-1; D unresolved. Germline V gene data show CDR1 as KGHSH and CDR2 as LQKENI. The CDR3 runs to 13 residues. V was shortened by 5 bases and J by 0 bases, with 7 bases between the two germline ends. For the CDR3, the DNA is TGTGCCAGCTCATTCGGAATGAACACTGAAGCTTTCTTT. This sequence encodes CASSFGMNTEAFF.

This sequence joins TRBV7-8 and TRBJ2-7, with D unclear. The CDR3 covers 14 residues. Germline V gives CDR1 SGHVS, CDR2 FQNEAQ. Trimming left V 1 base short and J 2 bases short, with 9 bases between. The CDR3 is CASSLDGGAYEQYF. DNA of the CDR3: TGTGCCAGCAGCTTAGATGGCGGTGCCTACGAGCAGTACTTC.

CDR3 loop: CASSFGLYRSVEETQYF. The CDR3, as DNA: TGCGCCAGCAGCTTTGGCCTATACAGGTCGGTTGAAGAGACCCAGTACTTC. The chain carries TRBV5-1 and TRBJ2-5; D may be TRBD1 (5 bases). Germline V gene data show CDR1 as SGHRS and CDR2 as YFSETQ. This CDR3 has 17 residues. The V end was cut by 2 bases, the J end by 3 bases, with 20 bases between.

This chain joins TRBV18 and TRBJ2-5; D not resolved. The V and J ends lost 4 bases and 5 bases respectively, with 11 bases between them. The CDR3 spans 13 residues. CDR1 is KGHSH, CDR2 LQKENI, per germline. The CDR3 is CASSLSGGETQYF. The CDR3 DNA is TGTGCCAGCTCACTATCAGGTGGGGAGACCCAGTACTTC.

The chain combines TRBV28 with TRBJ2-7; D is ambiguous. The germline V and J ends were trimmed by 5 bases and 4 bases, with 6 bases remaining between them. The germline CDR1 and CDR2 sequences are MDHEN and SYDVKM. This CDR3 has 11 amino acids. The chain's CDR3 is CASSQVYEQYF. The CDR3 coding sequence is TGTGCCAGCAGTCAGGTATACGAGCAGTACTTC.

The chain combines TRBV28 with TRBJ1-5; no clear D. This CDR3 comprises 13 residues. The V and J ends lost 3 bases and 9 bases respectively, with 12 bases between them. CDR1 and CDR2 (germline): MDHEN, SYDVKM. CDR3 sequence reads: CASSLTVYWPQHF. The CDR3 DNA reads TGTGCCAGCAGTTTGACGGTGTATTGGCCCCAGCATTTT.

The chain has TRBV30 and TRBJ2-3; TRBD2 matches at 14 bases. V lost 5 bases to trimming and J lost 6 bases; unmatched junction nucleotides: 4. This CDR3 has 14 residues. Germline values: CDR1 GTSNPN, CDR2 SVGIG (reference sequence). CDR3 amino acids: CAWERLAGGDTQYF. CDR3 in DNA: TGTGCCTGGGAAAGACTAGCGGGAGGGGATACGCAGTATTTT.

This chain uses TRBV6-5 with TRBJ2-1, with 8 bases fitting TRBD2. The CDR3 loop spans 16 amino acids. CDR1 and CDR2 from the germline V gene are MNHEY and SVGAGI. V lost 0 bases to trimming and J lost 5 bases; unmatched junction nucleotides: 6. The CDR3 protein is CASSYSMVAGNNEQFF. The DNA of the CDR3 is TGTGCCAGCAGTTACTCGATGGTAGCGGGAAACAATGAGCAGTTCTTC.

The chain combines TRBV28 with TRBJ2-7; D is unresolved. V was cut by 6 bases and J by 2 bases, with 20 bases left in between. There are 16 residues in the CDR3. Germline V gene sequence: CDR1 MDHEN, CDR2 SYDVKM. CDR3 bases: TGTGCCAGCAGCCCGCCCAAGGGCCTTACCGCCTACGAGCAGTACTTC. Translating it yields CASSPPKGLTAYEQYF.

CDR3 amino acids: CASSISTGLTYEQYF. The CDR3 DNA reads TGTGCCAGTAGTATATCGACAGGGTTAACCTACGAGCAGTACTTC. The chain joins TRBV19 to TRBJ2-7; 7 bases fit TRBD1. Germline lookup yields CDR1 LNHDA and CDR2 SQIVND (reference sequence). With 2 bases clipped from V and 2 bases from J, the junction kept 6 bases outside the gene matches. The CDR3 is 15 amino acids.

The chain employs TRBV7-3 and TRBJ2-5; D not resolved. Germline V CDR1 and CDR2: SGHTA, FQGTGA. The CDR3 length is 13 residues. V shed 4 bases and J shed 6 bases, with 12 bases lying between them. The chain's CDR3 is CASSSVAGQTQYF. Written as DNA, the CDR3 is TGTGCCAGCAGCTCCGTTGCCGGTCAGACCCAGTACTTC.

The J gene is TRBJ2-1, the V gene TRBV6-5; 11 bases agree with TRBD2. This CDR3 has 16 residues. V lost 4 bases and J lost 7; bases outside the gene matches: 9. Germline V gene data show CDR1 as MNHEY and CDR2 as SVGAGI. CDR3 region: CASSSLGLADRNEQFF. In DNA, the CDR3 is TGTGCCAGCAGTTCTTTGGGACTAGCGGATAGAAATGAGCAGTTCTTC.

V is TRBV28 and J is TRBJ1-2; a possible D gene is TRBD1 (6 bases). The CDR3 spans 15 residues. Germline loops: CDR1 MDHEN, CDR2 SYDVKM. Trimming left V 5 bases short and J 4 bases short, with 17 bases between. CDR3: CASSAFDRPTYGYTF. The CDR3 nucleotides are TGTGCCAGCAGTGCTTTTGACAGGCCGACCTATGGCTACACCTTC.

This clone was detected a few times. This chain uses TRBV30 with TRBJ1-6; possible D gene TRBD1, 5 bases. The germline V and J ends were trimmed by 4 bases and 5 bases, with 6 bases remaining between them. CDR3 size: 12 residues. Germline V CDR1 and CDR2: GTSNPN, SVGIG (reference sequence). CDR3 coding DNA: TGTGCCTGGACCAGGGATAATTCACCCCTCCACTTT. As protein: CAWTRDNSPLHF.

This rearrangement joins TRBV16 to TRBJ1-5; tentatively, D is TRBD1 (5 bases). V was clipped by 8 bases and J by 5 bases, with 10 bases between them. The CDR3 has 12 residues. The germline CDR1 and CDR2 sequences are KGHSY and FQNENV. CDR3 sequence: CASRMTDQPQHF. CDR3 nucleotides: TGTGCCAGCCGAATGACAGATCAGCCCCAGCATTTT. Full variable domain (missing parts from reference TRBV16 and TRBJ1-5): GEEVAQTPKHLVRGEGQKAKLYCAPIKGHSYVFWYQQVLKNEFKFLISFQNENVFDETGMPKERFSAKCLPNSPCSLEIQATKLEDSAVYFCASRMTDQPQHFGDGTRLSIL.

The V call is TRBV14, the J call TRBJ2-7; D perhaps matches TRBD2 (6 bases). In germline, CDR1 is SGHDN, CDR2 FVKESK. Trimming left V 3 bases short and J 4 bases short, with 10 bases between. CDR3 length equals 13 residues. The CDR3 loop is CASSHGTYYEQYF. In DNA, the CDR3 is TGTGCCAGCAGCCATGGGACTTATTACGAGCAGTACTTC.

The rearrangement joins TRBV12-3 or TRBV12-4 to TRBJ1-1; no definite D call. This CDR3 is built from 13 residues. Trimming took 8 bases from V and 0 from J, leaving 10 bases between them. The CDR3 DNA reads TGTGCCAGCGGTAACCCGATGAACACTGAAGCTTTCTTT. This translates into CASGNPMNTEAFF.

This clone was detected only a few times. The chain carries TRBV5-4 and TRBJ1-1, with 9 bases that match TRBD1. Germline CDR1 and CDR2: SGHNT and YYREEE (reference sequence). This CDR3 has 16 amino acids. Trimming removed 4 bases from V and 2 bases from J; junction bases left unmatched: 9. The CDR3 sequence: CASSLNPGQGNTEAFF. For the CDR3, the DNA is TGTGCCAGCAGCCTTAACCCGGGACAGGGAAACACTGAAGCTTTCTTT. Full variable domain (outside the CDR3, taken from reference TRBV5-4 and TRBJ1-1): ETGVTQSPTHLIKTRGQQVTLRCSSQSGHNTVSWYQQALGQGPQFIFQYYREEENGRGNFPPRFSGLQFPNYSSELNVNALELDDSALYLCASSLNPGQGNTEAFFGQGTRLTVV.

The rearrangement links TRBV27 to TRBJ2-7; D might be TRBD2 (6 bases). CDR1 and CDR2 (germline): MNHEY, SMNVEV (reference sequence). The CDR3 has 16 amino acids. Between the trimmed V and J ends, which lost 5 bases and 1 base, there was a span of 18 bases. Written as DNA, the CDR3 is TGTGCCAGCAGTCCCCGTCAGACTAGTAGGTCCTACGAGCAGTACTTC. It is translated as CASSPRQTSRSYEQYF.

Here the CDR3 reads CASSLEGNTIYF. The CDR3 region has the DNA TGTGCCAGCAGCCTCGAAGGAAACACCATATATTTT. The rearrangement joins TRBV12-3 or TRBV12-4 to TRBJ1-3; no clear D. This CDR3 region has 12 residues. Trimming pared 6 bases from V and 4 bases from J, leaving 7 bases between.

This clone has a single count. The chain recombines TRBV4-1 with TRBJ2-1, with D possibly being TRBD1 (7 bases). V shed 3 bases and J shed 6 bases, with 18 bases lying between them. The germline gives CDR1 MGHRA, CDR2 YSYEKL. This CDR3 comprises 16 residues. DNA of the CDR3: TGCGCCAGCAGCCACAGACGGGGCCAGGGGGGCAATGAGCAGTTCTTC. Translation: CASSHRRGQGGNEQFF.

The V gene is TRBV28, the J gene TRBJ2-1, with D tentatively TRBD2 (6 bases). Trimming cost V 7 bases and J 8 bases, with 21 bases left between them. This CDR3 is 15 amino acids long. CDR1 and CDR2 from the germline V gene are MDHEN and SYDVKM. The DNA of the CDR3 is TGTGCCAGCACCACCGGGAGTCTACCCGGTCATGAGCAGTTCTTC. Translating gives CASTTGSLPGHEQFF. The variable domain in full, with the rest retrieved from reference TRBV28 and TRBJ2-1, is DVKVTQSSRYLVKRTGEKVFLECVQDMDHENMFWYRQDPGLGLRLIYFSYDVKMKEKGDIPEGYSVSREKKERFSLILESASTNQTSMYLCASTTGSLPGHEQFFGPGTRLTVL.

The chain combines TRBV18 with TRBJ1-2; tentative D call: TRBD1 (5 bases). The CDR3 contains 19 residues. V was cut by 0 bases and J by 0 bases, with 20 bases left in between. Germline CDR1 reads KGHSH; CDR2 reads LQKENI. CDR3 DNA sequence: TGTGCCAGCTCACCACCGGCGGGGGATATAGTCCTTTCTAACTATGGCTACACCTTC. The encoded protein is CASSPPAGDIVLSNYGYTF.